The rows below give T cell receptor beta chains drawn from one sample of a study of T cell repertoires in cytomegalovirus infection. Each CDR3 protein is one row after TCRdb ran MiXCR on the reads. The repertoire includes 400,000 or so distinct CDR3 sequences, roughly 18% of them detected once, and approximately 10% sits in the top ten. The sequenced material came from PBMCs. The receptor source for this set is a human donor in good health (CMV status not recorded). Some clones in this sample may be carry-over from other donors' samples. The CDR3 runs from the conserved cysteine through the conserved F or W. The D gene is left open where the match is weak. A clone size is listed for some rows: how often the clone was seen (once, few, many), or a class if it is expanded.

size	V	D	J	CDR3	DNA
.	TRBV7-2	.	TRBJ2-5	CASRKGGGETQYF	TGTGCCAGCAGAAAGGGGGGAGGGGAGACCCAGTACTTC
.	TRBV7-2	TRBD1	TRBJ1-2	CASSLRYGQGFGNYGYTF	TGTGCCAGCAGCTTGCGCTACGGACAGGGTTTCGGAAACTATGGCTACACCTTC
many	TRBV6-1	.	TRBJ1-3	CASSYTYSGNTIYF	TGTGCCAGCAGTTATACGTACTCTGGAAACACCATATATTTT
.	TRBV10-3	TRBD1	TRBJ2-1	CATKGAGEQFF	TGTGCCACGAAGGGGGCAGGTGAGCAGTTCTTC
.	TRBV7-2	TRBD1	TRBJ1-4	CASSPGTDEKLFF	TGTGCCAGCAGCCCCGGGACAGATGAAAAACTGTTTTTT
many	TRBV7-2	TRBD2	TRBJ2-1	CASSDPFPAGGPPSSYNEQFF	TGTGCCAGCAGCGACCCCTTCCCAGCGGGGGGCCCTCCTAGCTCCTACAATGAGCAGTTCTTC
.	TRBV20-1	.	TRBJ2-1	CSASTLSGTENEQFF	TGCAGTGCTAGTACTTTAAGCGGGACAGAGAATGAGCAGTTCTTC
.	TRBV3-1	.	TRBJ1-2	CASSQDWAEDYTF	TGTGCCAGCAGCCAAGATTGGGCAGAGGACTACACCTTC
.	TRBV27	TRBD2	TRBJ2-1	CASSDVAGGLYNEQFF	TGTGCCAGCAGTGATGTGGCGGGAGGGCTATACAATGAGCAGTTCTTC
many	TRBV7-2	.	TRBJ2-5	CASSLSSRDQETQYF	TGTGCCAGCAGCTTATCGTCAAGGGATCAAGAGACCCAGTACTTC
few	TRBV7-9	.	TRBJ1-4	CASSPTGSNEKLFF	TGTGCCAGCAGCCCTACAGGGAGTAATGAAAAACTGTTTTTT
.	TRBV6-2/TRBV6-3	TRBD2	TRBJ2-6	CASRGGTGANVLTF	TGTGCCAGCCGCGGGGGTACTGGGGCCAACGTCCTGACTTTC
.	TRBV20-1	.	TRBJ1-1	CSAQGGVDTEAFF	TGCAGTGCCCAGGGCGGGGTTGACACTGAAGCTTTCTTT
many	TRBV4-3	.	TRBJ1-4	CASSHDLATNEKLFF	TGCGCCAGCAGCCACGACCTAGCAACTAATGAAAAACTGTTTTTT
.	TRBV4-2	.	TRBJ1-4	CASSRGGSEKLFF	TGTGCCAGCAGCCGGGGGGGCAGTGAAAAACTGTTTTTT
.	TRBV7-9	TRBD1	TRBJ2-5	CASSSVGTGFETQYF	TGTGCCAGCAGCTCAGTGGGGACAGGGTTCGAGACCCAGTACTTC
.	TRBV9	.	TRBJ1-2	CASSVRPDYGYTF	TGTGCCAGCAGCGTGAGGCCAGACTATGGCTACACCTTC
.	TRBV7-9	.	TRBJ2-7	CASSAEGGDGYEQYF	TGTGCCAGCAGCGCCGAGGGGGGAGACGGCTACGAGCAGTACTTC
few	TRBV20-1	.	TRBJ2-3	CSAREGTGTDTQYF	TGCAGTGCTAGAGAAGGGACGGGCACAGATACGCAGTATTTT
few	TRBV25-1	.	TRBJ1-6	CASSEFAGGDSPLHF	TGTGCCAGCAGTGAATTTGCGGGTGGGGATTCACCCCTCCACTTT
.	TRBV28	.	TRBJ2-7	CASSLTAIYEQYF	TGTGCCAGCAGTCTAACGGCGATCTACGAGCAGTACTTC
.	TRBV11-2	TRBD2	TRBJ2-2	CASSLGTGGVTNTGELFF	TGTGCCAGCAGCTTAGGAACGGGAGGAGTGACGAACACCGGGGAGCTGTTTTTT
few	TRBV2	.	TRBJ1-2	CASSDSEAGRYGYTF	TGTGCCAGCAGTGATTCTGAGGCGGGGCGGTATGGCTACACCTTC
.	TRBV20-1	TRBD2	TRBJ2-3	CSAQTSGPDTQYF	TGCAGTGCACAGACTAGCGGGCCAGATACGCAGTATTTT
few	TRBV6-2/TRBV6-3	.	TRBJ2-7	CASSYRDITYEQYF	TGTGCCAGCAGTTACCGGGACATTACCTACGAGCAGTACTTC
.	TRBV10-3	.	TRBJ1-5	CAISESISSRSNQPQHF	TGTGCCATCAGTGAGTCGATCTCAAGTAGGAGCAATCAGCCCCAGCATTTT
few	TRBV29-1	.	TRBJ2-5	CSVDDQAGTSSETQYF	TGCAGTGTAGACGATCAGGCAGGAACTTCTTCAGAGACCCAGTACTTC
many	TRBV7-6	.	TRBJ1-4	CASTPSANNEKLFF	TGTGCCAGCACCCCCTCAGCGAATAATGAAAAACTGTTTTTT
few	TRBV27	.	TRBJ2-5	CASSRLVGRRAETQYF	TGTGCCAGCAGTAGATTGGTGGGCCGTCGGGCGGAGACCCAGTACTTC
.	TRBV7-2	.	TRBJ2-3	CASTAVSRTDTQYF	TGTGCCAGCACCGCAGTATCTCGCACAGATACGCAGTATTTT
few	TRBV28	.	TRBJ1-5	CASSFGGRNQPQHF	TGTGCCAGCAGTTTCGGTGGCCGCAATCAGCCCCAGCATTTT
few	TRBV2	.	TRBJ2-5	CASSEELLGETQYF	TGTGCCAGCAGTGAAGAGCTGCTGGGAGAGACCCAGTACTTC
few	TRBV15	TRBD1	TRBJ1-2	CATALDRVDGYTF	TGTGCCACCGCTCTCGACAGGGTCGATGGCTACACCTTC
.	TRBV12-3/TRBV12-4	.	TRBJ1-2	CASSFGSVYGYTF	TGTGCCAGCAGTTTCGGATCCGTATATGGCTACACCTTC
.	TRBV7-6	.	TRBJ2-2	CASRGRPRYPGELFF	TGTGCCAGCAGGGGGAGGCCTCGCTATCCCGGGGAGCTGTTTTTT
few	TRBV12-3/TRBV12-4	.	TRBJ2-7	CASSLRQFAYEQYF	TGTGCCAGCAGTTTAAGACAATTTGCCTACGAGCAGTACTTC
many	TRBV7-6	TRBD2	TRBJ2-5	CASSLLTSGGEETQYF	TGTGCCAGCAGCCTCCTGACTAGCGGGGGGGAAGAGACCCAGTACTTC
many	TRBV12-3/TRBV12-4	.	TRBJ1-4	CASSLGQINEKLFF	TGTGCCAGCAGTTTAGGACAGATTAATGAAAAACTGTTTTTT
many	TRBV10-3	TRBD2	TRBJ2-7	CAIREREVYEQYF	TGTGCCATCAGAGAGCGGGAGGTTTACGAGCAGTACTTC
many	TRBV7-8	TRBD1	TRBJ2-3	CASSPDRAFSDTQYF	TGTGCCAGCAGCCCCGACAGGGCATTCTCAGATACGCAGTATTTT
.	TRBV30	TRBD1	TRBJ2-2	CAWTKPGQTAGELFF	TGTGCCTGGACGAAACCGGGACAGACGGCCGGGGAGCTGTTTTTT
.	TRBV29-1	.	TRBJ2-3	CSAKQGADTQYF	TGCAGCGCAAAACAGGGAGCAGATACGCAGTATTTT
many	TRBV6-6	.	TRBJ2-7	CASSSRPYEQYF	TGTGCCAGCAGTTCCCGACCCTACGAGCAGTACTTC
.	TRBV18	.	TRBJ2-7	CASSPRGGGGPSYEQYF	TGTGCCAGCTCACCCCGAGGGGGGGGAGGGCCTTCCTACGAGCAGTACTTC